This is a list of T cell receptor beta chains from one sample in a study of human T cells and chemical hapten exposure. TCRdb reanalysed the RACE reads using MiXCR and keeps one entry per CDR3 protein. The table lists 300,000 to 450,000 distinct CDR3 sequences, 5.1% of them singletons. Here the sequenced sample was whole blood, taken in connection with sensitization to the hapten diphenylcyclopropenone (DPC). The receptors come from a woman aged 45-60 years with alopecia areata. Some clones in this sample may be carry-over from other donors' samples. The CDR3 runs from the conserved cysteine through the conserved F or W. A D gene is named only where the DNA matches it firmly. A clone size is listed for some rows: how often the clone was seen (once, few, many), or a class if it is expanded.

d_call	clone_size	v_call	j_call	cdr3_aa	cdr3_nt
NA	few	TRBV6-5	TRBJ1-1	CASRGVDEAFF	TGTGCCAGCAGGGGAGTTGATGAAGCTTTCTTT
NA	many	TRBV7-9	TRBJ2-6	CASSQGRFDSGANVLTF	TGTGCCAGCAGCCAAGGACGGTTCGACTCTGGGGCCAACGTCCTGACTTTC
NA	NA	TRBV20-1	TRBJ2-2	CSAPYGLLGGELFF	TGCAGTGCTCCCTACGGCCTCTTAGGCGGGGAGCTGTTTTTT
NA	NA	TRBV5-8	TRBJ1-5	CASSLVQPQHF	TGTGCCAGCAGCTTGGTTCAGCCCCAGCATTTT
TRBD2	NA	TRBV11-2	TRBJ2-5	CASSLVRGRGPETQYF	TGTGCCAGCAGCTTAGTGCGCGGGAGGGGACCAGAGACCCAGTACTTC
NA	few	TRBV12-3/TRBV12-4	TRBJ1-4	CASSRGTAGNEKLFF	TGTGCCAGCAGTCGGGGGACGGCGGGTAATGAAAAACTGTTTTTT
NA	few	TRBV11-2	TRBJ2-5	CASSPGLYQETQYF	TGTGCCAGCAGCCCAGGGTTGTACCAAGAGACCCAGTACTTC
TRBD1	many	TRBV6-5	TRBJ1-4	CASSYGVGTGSNEKLFF	TGTGCCAGCAGTTACGGGGTCGGGACAGGGTCAAATGAAAAACTGTTTTTT
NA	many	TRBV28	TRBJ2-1	CASTPSRNYNEQFF	TGTGCCAGCACTCCCTCGCGGAACTACAATGAGCAGTTCTTC
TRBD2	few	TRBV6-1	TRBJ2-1	CASSEGPGTSGRYEQFF	TGTGCCAGCAGTGAAGGGCCCGGGACTAGCGGGAGGTATGAGCAGTTCTTC